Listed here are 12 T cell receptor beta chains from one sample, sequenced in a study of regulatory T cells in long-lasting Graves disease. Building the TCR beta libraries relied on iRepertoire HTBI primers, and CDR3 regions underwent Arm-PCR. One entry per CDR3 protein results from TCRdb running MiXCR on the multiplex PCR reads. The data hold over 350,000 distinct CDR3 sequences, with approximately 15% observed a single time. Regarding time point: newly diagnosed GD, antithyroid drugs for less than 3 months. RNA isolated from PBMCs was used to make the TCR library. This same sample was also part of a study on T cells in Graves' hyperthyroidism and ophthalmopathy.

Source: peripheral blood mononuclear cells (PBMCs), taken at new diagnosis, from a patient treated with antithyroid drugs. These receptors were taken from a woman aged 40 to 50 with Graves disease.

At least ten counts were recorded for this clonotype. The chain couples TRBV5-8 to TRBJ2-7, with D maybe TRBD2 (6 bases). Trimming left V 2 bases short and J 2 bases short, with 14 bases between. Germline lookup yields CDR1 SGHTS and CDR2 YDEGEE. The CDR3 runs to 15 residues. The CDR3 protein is CASSFGASGAYEQYF. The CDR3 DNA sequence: TGTGCCAGCAGCTTTGGCGCCTCGGGGGCCTACGAGCAGTACTTC.

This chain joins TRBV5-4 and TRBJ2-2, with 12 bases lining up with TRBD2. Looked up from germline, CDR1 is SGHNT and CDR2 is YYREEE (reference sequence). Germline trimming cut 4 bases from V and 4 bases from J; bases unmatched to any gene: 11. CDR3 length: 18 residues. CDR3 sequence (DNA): TGTGCCAGCAGCCGCCCGACTAGCGGGAGTATTCGCACCGGGGAGCTGTTTTTT. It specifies CASSRPTSGSIRTGELFF.

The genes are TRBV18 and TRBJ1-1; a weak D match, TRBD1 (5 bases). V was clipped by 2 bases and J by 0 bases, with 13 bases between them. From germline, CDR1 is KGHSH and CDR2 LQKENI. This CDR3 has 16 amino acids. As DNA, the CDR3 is TGTGCCAGCTCACCATTGGGTCAGGGACTGAACACTGAAGCTTTCTTT. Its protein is CASSPLGQGLNTEAFF. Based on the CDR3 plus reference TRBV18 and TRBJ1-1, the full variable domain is NAGVMQNPRHLVRRRGQEARLRCSPMKGHSHVYWYRQLPEEGLKFMVYLQKENIIDESGMPKERFSAEFPKEGPSILRIQQVVRGDSAAYFCASSPLGQGLNTEAFFGQGTRLTVV.

CDR3 sequence (DNA): TGCGCCAGCAGGACGATACTAGCGGGAGGGCCCCATGAGCAGTTCTTC. Protein product: CASRTILAGGPHEQFF. The chain couples TRBV5-1 to TRBJ2-1; 13 bases fit TRBD2. There are 16 residues in the CDR3. Germline CDR1 and CDR2: SGHRS and YFSETQ. V dropped 5 bases and J dropped 8; count of bases not matched to a gene: 10.

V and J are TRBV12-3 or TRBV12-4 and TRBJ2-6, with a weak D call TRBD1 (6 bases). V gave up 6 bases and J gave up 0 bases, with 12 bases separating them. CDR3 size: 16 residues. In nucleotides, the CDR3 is TGTGCCAGCAGCCCAATACAGGGCTCTGGGGCCAACGTCCTGACTTTC. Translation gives CASSPIQGSGANVLTF.

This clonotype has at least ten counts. This CDR3 reads CASSSALEGNEQFF. The DNA of the CDR3 is TGTGCCAGCTCCTCGGCGCTAGAGGGGAATGAGCAGTTCTTC. V gene TRBV18 combines with J gene TRBJ2-1, with D possibly called TRBD1 or TRBD2 (5 bases each). Germline V gene sequence: CDR1 KGHSH, CDR2 LQKENI. The length of the CDR3 is 14 residues. V was pared by 6 bases and J by 7 bases, with 16 bases between.

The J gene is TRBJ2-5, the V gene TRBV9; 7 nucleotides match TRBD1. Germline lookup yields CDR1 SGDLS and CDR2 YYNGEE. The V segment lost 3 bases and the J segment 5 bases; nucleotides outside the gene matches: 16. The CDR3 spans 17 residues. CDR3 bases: TGTGCCAGCAGCGATAGTTGGACAGGTCCGGAGGAGGAGACCCAGTACTTC. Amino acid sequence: CASSDSWTGPEEETQYF. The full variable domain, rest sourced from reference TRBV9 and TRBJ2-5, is DSGVTQTPKHLITATGQRVTLRCSPRSGDLSVYWYQQSLDQGLQFLIQYYNGEERAKGNILERFSAQQFPDLHSELNLSSLELGDSALYFCASSDSWTGPEEETQYFGPGTRLLVL.

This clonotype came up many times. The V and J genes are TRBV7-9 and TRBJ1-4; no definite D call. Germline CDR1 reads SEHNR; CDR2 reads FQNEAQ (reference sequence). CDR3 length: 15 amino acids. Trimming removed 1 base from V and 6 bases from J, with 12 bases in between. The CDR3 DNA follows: TGTGCCAGCAGCTTAGTAAGTTACGGAGATGAAAAACTGTTTTTT. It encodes CASSLVSYGDEKLFF. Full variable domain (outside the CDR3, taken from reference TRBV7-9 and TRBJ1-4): DTGVSQNPRHKITKRGQNVTFRCDPISEHNRLYWYRQTLGQGPEFLTYFQNEAQLEKSRLLSDRFSAERPKGSFSTLEIQRTEQGDSAMYLCASSLVSYGDEKLFFGSGTQLSVL.

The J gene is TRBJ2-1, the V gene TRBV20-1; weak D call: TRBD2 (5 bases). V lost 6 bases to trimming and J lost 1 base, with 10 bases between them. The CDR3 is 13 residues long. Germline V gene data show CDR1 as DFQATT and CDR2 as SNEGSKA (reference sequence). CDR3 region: CSAPDSSYNEQFF. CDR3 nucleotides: TGCAGTGCGCCGGACTCGTCCTACAATGAGCAGTTCTTC.

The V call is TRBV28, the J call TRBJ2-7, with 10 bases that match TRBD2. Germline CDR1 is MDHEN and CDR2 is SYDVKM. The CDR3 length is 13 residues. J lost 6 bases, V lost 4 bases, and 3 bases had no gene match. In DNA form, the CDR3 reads TGTGCCAGCAGTTACCGACTAGCGGGCGAGCAGTACTTC. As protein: CASSYRLAGEQYF.

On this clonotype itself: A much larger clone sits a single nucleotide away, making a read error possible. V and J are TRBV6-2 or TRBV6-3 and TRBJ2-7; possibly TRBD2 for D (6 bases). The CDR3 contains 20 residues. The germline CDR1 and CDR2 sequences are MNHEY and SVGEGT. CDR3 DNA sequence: TGTGCCGGCAGTTACCGGAAAGGCGGACGTAGGGTCTTCGGGACTTTAGAGCAGTACTTC. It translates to CAGSYRKGGRRVFGTLEQYF.

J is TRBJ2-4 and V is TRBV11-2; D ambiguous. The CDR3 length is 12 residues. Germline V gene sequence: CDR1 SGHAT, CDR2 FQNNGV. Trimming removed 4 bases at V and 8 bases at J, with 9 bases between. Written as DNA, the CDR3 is TGTGCCAGCAGCTCGGGTCGGGACATTCAGTACTTC. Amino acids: CASSSGRDIQYF. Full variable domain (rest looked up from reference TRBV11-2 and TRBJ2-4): EAGVAQSPRYKIIEKRQSVAFWCNPISGHATLYWYQQILGQGPKLLIQFQNNGVVDDSQLPKDRFSAERLKGVDSTLKIQPAKLEDSAVYLCASSSGRDIQYFGAGTRLSVL.